What follows are 10 T cell receptor beta chains derived from one specimen sequenced in a study of cytomegalovirus exposure and HLA in healthy donors. The primer mix had 60 Vbeta and 13 Jbeta primers. Produced via immunoSEQ multiplex PCR; TCRdb's table is partial and in-frame only. There are over 150,000 clones in the sample; around 79% occur only once, and approximately 4.5% lies in the top ten. Sequencing was done on a sample of PBMCs. All receptors derive from a man aged 35 to 55 in good health and CMV-seronegative.

The chain couples TRBV6-6 to TRBJ1-5; no definite D call. The germline V gene has CDR1 MNHNY and CDR2 SVGAGI (reference sequence). Trimming left V 7 bases short and J 5 bases short, with 21 bases between. The CDR3 runs 16 residues. The CDR3: CASIPSTGQPHQPQHF. For the CDR3, the DNA is TGTGCCAGCATCCCCAGTACTGGGCAACCACATCAGCCCCAGCATTTT.

The CDR3 DNA follows: TGTGCAACCGGATCCCCCGCGACAGGGAGGAATGAAGCTTTCTTT. This gives the protein CATGSPATGRNEAFF. The rearrangement joins TRBV7-9 to TRBJ1-1, with 7 nucleotides matching TRBD1. Germline CDR1 reads SEHNR; CDR2 reads FQNEAQ (reference sequence). The CDR3 is 15 amino acids.

V and J are TRBV5-1 and TRBJ2-3, with D uncertain. V shed 6 bases and J shed 2 bases, with 16 bases lying between them. Germline V CDR1 and CDR2: SGHRS, YFSETQ. The CDR3 sequence is 15 residues long. Here the CDR3 reads CASTLGRDNTDTQYF. The CDR3 nucleotides are TGCGCCAGCACGCTCGGCAGAGACAACACAGATACGCAGTATTTT.

The CDR3 nucleotides are TGTGCCAGTAGTATCCCCCGACAGGGGATAACCTATGGCTACACCTTC. This gives the protein CASSIPRQGITYGYTF. V is TRBV19 and J is TRBJ1-2; 8 nucleotides align to TRBD1. There are 16 residues in the CDR3. Germline V lookup: CDR1 LNHDA, CDR2 SQIVND (reference sequence). After removal of 3 bases from V and 4 bases from J, the junction contained 10 bases not matched to a gene.

V usage is TRBV7-2 and J usage is TRBJ1-5; 11 positions match TRBD1. The length of the CDR3 is 16 residues. Germline trimming cut 5 bases from V and 8 bases from J; bases unmatched to any gene: 11. The germline V gene has CDR1 SGHTA and CDR2 FQGNSA. DNA of the CDR3: TGTGCCAGCAGCCCCCCCCCGGGACAGGGGGGAAAGCCCCAGCATTTT. This encodes CASSPPPGQGGKPQHF.

The chain's CDR3 is CASTRGCEQYF. Here the CDR3 DNA reads TGTGCCAGCACCCGGGGGTGCGAGCAGTACTTC. The gene calls are TRBV7-2 and TRBJ2-7, with D possibly being TRBD2 (6 bases). V lost 7 bases, J lost 6 bases, and 10 bases lay in between. CDR3 size: 11 residues. Germline CDR1 reads SGHTA; CDR2 reads FQGNSA.

The chain employs TRBV5-4 and TRBJ2-2; 7 bases line up with TRBD2. V was clipped by 3 bases and J by 3 bases; unmatched bases: 8. The CDR3 extends over 16 amino acids. Germline CDR1 reads SGHNT; CDR2 reads YYREEE (reference sequence). CDR3 sequence (DNA): TGTGCCAGCAGCTGGGAGGGGCGGACCGACACCGGGGAGCTGTTTTTT. Translated, it gives CASSWEGRTDTGELFF.

The chain recombines TRBV11-3 with TRBJ2-5, with D perhaps TRBD1 (8 bases). Looked up from germline, CDR1 is SGHNT and CDR2 is YENEEA. This CDR3 comprises 16 residues. Trimming took off 1 base at V and 5 bases at J, with 17 bases between the two ends. CDR3 nucleotide sequence: TGTGCCAGCAGCTTAGGGGAGGGGGCAGGGGGCGAGACCCAGTACTTC. Residues: CASSLGEGAGGETQYF. Full variable domain (rest looked up from reference TRBV11-3 and TRBJ2-5): EAGVVQSPRYKIIEKKQPVAFWCNPISGHNTLYWYLQNLGQGPELLIRYENEEAVDDSQLPKDRFSAERLKGVDSTLKIQPAELGDSAVYLCASSLGEGAGGETQYFGPGTRLLVL.

The CDR3 region is CASSEAGAIPPSYGYTF. CDR3 coding DNA: TGTGCCAGTAGTGAAGCGGGGGCTATCCCACCTAGCTATGGCTACACCTTC. The chain uses TRBV19 and TRBJ1-2; weak D call: TRBD1 (6 bases). The V end was cut by 5 bases, the J end by 4 bases, with 23 bases between. The CDR3 is 17 residues long. The germline CDR1 and CDR2 sequences are LNHDA and SQIVND (reference sequence).

The J gene is TRBJ1-2, the V gene TRBV2, with D uncertain. V was trimmed by 1 base and J by 2 bases, leaving 17 bases between them. The CDR3 covers 17 residues. Germline lookup yields CDR1 SNHLY and CDR2 FYNNEI. CDR3 DNA: TGTGCCAGCAGTGAAGAGAGCACCCTGCTAAGAAACTATGGCTACACCTTC. Its translation is CASSEESTLLRNYGYTF. The variable domain in full, with the rest retrieved from reference TRBV2 and TRBJ1-2, is EPEVTQTPSHQVTQMGQEVILRCVPISNHLYFYWYRQILGQKVEFLVSFYNNEISEKSEIFDDQFSVERPDGSNFTLKIRSTKLEDSAMYFCASSEESTLLRNYGYTFGSGTRLTVV.